A selection of T cell receptor beta chains follows, all from one sample in a study of T cells in localized non-small cell lung cancer. The data were produced by immunoSEQ multiplex PCR, yet TCRdb's version contains in-frame clones alone and is incomplete. The data hold 50,000 to 55,000 clones, with over 80% observed a single time. Sequences were derived from peripheral blood mononuclear cells, sampled before any cancer treatment. The source of these receptors is a man aged 35-75 years with stage III lung adenocarcinoma. Each CDR3 is given with its conserved first and last residue. Fields, in order: clone size, J gene, V gene, D gene, CDR3 DNA, CDR3 protein. D genes are given only for firm matches. Only some rows state a clone size, as once, few, many or a class for expanded clones.

clone_size: -; j_call: TRBJ1-5; v_call: TRBV6-5; d_call: -; cdr3_nt: TGTGCCAGCAGCGGGGGGGTTGTCAATCAGCCCCAGCATTTT; cdr3_aa: CASSGGVVNQPQHF
clone_size: -; j_call: TRBJ1-4; v_call: TRBV25-1; d_call: -; cdr3_nt: TGTGCCAGCAGTGGATCGGGACGGGGGGCGAATGAAAAACTGTTTTTT; cdr3_aa: CASSGSGRGANEKLFF
clone_size: -; j_call: TRBJ1-1; v_call: TRBV5-5; d_call: -; cdr3_nt: TGTGCCAGCAGCCTATCCGGACAGAACACTGAAGCTTTCTTT; cdr3_aa: CASSLSGQNTEAFF
clone_size: -; j_call: TRBJ1-2; v_call: TRBV27; d_call: -; cdr3_nt: TGTGCCAGCTCCTTGGGCGACAGGTCCGGCTACACCTTC; cdr3_aa: CASSLGDRSGYTF
clone_size: -; j_call: TRBJ1-1; v_call: TRBV29-1; d_call: TRBD1; cdr3_nt: TGCAGCGTTGATGGGGGACAGGGGGCTGAAGCTTTCTTT; cdr3_aa: CSVDGGQGAEAFF
clone_size: -; j_call: TRBJ2-4; v_call: TRBV11-3; d_call: TRBD2; cdr3_nt: TGTGTCAGCAGCTTAGTAGCGGGGGCGGAGAACATTCAGTACTTC; cdr3_aa: CVSSLVAGAENIQYF
clone_size: -; j_call: TRBJ2-7; v_call: TRBV27; d_call: TRBD1; cdr3_nt: TGTGCCAGCAGAACAGGGGGCGGAGAGCAGTACTTC; cdr3_aa: CASRTGGGEQYF
clone_size: -; j_call: TRBJ2-5; v_call: TRBV4-2; d_call: -; cdr3_nt: TGTGCCAGCAGCCCCGCCCTCCGACAGGGAGGCCAAGAGACCCAGTACTTC; cdr3_aa: CASSPALRQGGQETQYF
clone_size: -; j_call: TRBJ2-1; v_call: TRBV30; d_call: TRBD2; cdr3_nt: TGTGCCTGGAAGCCCACAGCTAGCGGGAGGAGGGGCCTCCACAACAATGAGCAGTTCTTC; cdr3_aa: CAWKPTASGRRGLHNNEQFF
clone_size: few; j_call: TRBJ2-2; v_call: TRBV10-3; d_call: -; cdr3_nt: TGTGCCATCAGGCCGACGGCGGGCGGGGAGCTGTTTTTT; cdr3_aa: CAIRPTAGGELFF
clone_size: -; j_call: TRBJ1-2; v_call: TRBV5-1; d_call: -; cdr3_nt: TGCGCCAGCAGCTCACAGGGAGTTGATGGCTACACCTTC; cdr3_aa: CASSSQGVDGYTF
clone_size: -; j_call: TRBJ1-5; v_call: TRBV7-9; d_call: -; cdr3_nt: TGTGCCAGCAGCTTAAAGGGGGGTGCTGGTCAGCCCCAGCATTTT; cdr3_aa: CASSLKGGAGQPQHF
clone_size: few; j_call: TRBJ2-7; v_call: TRBV14; d_call: TRBD1; cdr3_nt: TGTGCCAGCAGAGGGACAGGGACTGACGAGCAGTACTTC; cdr3_aa: CASRGTGTDEQYF
clone_size: few; j_call: TRBJ2-7; v_call: TRBV19; d_call: -; cdr3_nt: TGTGCCAGTAGTTCATCCGGGACACCCATCTCCTACGAGCAGTACTTC; cdr3_aa: CASSSSGTPISYEQYF